This TCR beta chain was sequenced for a study of a mutant IDH1 vaccine in newly diagnosed glioma. Study at large: The vaccination schedule gave patients eight doses in weeks 1, 3, 5, 7, 11, 15, 19 and 23. Most patients had received both radiotherapy and temozolomide, the prior options being radiotherapy, temozolomide, or both.

Germline V CDR1 and CDR2: LNHNV, YYDKDF (reference sequence). The V and J ends lost 5 bases and 7 bases respectively, with 20 bases between them. There are 15 residues in the CDR3. Sequencing used immunoSEQ multiplex PCR; TCRdb keeps in-frame clones, though not all of them. The sample has tens of thousands of clones; 84% are singletons. This clone has just one count. Its target is unknown. Noted time point: week 11, during vaccination. Topical imiquimod was applied with each vaccine dose, which held 300 ug of mutant IDH1 20-mer peptide. The source of this sequence is a man in his thirties or forties with glioma. The source material was PBMCs, sampled from a glioma patient whose treatment included an IDH1 peptide vaccine. The chain has TRBV15 and TRBJ2-5; D is perhaps TRBD1 or TRBD2 (5 bases each). The CDR3 DNA reads as TGTGCCACCAGCCGCCCCGGGACCACCGGCGGGACCCAGTACTTC. This translates into CATSRPGTTGGTQYF.